This T cell receptor (beta chain) was captured in a study of OX40 agonist ivuxolimab in advanced cancers. Turning to the study itself: Each dose-escalation patient presented with hepatocellular carcinoma, melanoma, renal cell or head and neck cancer. Participants, roughly 80% male, averaged roughly 55 years of age, ranging from 23 to 79. Points from the study as a whole: Also present in some nonresponders was a low level of normalized T-cell clonal expansion.

With regard to this clone: The antigen is unknown.

Libraries were prepared by immunoSEQ multiplex PCR; TCRdb keeps only in-frame clonotypes and omits some of them. The table shows 100,000 or so clones, with 94% occurring only once. Germline assignment: CDR1 LNHDA and CDR2 SQIVND (reference sequence). CDR3 length: 15 residues. Germline trimming cut 7 bases from V and 4 bases from J; bases unmatched to any gene: 12. The sequence was collected from an adult with an advanced solid tumor such as melanoma, head and neck, liver or kidney cancer. This rearrangement joins TRBV19 to TRBJ1-2; TRBD1 agrees at 7 bases. The sample consisted of CD4+ or CD8+ T cells sorted from blood, taken in a trial of the OX40 agonist ivuxolimab. The CDR3 bases are TGTGCCAGTAAGGAGGAGGGGACAGCGATCTATGGCTACACCTTC. Its translation: CASKEEGTAIYGYTF.